Listed here is a single TCR beta chain. No antigen is known for it. This record comes from a study of CD8 T cells in Susac syndrome. Study-level points and caveats: Clonal expansion was not observed in the Susac syndrome CD4+ T cell repertoires.

The CDR3 is 16 residues long. Trimming took off 6 bases at V and 0 bases at J, with 15 bases between the two ends. CDR1 MNHEY and CDR2 SMNVEV come from the germline V gene (reference sequence). It was with random hexamers that about 0.45 to 1 ug RNA was reverse transcribed. Amplification of TCR beta CDR3 spanned 54 Vbeta and 13 Jbeta via immunoSEQ multiplex PCR. TCRdb re-analysed the immunoSEQ multiplex PCR reads in MiXCR, keeping a single row per CDR3 protein. The repertoire holds about 180,000 distinct CDR3 sequences, with about 93% as singletons. Sequencing used CD4+ T cells from PBMCs. This sequence joins TRBV27 and TRBJ2-1; TRBD1 or TRBD2 may be the D gene (6 bases each). The receptor comes from a human donor with Susac syndrome. CDR3: CASRLHRGPSYNEQFF. The CDR3 nucleotides read TGTGCCAGCAGACTTCATCGGGGGCCCTCCTACAATGAGCAGTTCTTC.